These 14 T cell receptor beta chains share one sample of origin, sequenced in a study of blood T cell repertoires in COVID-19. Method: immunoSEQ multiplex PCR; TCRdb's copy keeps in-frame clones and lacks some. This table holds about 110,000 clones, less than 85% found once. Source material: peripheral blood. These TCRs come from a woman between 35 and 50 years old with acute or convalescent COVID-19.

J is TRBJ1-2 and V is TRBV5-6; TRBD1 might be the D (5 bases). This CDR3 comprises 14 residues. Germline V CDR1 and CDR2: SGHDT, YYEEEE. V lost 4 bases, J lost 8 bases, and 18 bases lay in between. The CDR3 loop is CASSLRDFLGGYTF. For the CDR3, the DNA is TGTGCCAGCAGCCTAAGGGACTTCCTCGGGGGCTACACCTTC.

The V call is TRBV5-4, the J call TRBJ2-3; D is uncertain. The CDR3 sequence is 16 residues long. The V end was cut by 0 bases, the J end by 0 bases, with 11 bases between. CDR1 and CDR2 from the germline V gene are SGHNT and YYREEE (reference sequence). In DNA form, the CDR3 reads TGTGCCAGCAGCTTGGTAGATCTATCTAGCACAGATACGCAGTATTTT. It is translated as CASSLVDLSSTDTQYF.

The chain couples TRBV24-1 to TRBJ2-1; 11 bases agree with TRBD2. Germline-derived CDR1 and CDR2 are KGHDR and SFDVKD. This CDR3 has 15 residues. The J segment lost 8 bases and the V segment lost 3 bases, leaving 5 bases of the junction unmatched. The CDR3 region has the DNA TGTGCCACCAGTGATCCCGGGACTAGCGGCTATGAGCAGTTCTTC. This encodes CATSDPGTSGYEQFF.

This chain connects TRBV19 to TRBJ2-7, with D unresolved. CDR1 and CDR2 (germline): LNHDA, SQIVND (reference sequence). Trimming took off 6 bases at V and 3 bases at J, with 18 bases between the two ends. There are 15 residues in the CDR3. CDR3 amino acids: CASREVGQAGYEQYF. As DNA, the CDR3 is TGTGCCAGTAGAGAAGTAGGTCAGGCCGGCTACGAGCAGTACTTC.

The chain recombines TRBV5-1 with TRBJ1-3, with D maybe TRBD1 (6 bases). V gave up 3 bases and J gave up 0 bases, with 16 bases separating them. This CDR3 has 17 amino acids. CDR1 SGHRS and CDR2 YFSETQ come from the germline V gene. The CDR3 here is CASSYTPQGPSGNTIYF. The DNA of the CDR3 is TGCGCCAGCAGCTACACCCCCCAGGGGCCCTCTGGAAACACCATATATTTT.

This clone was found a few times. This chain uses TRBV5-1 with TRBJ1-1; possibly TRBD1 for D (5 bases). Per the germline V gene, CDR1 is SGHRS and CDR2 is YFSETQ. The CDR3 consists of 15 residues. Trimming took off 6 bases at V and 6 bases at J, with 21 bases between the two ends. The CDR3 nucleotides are TGCGCCAGCATGGTTCAGGGCGGAGGGTTCGCTGAAGCTTTCTTT. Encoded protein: CASMVQGGGFAEAFF.

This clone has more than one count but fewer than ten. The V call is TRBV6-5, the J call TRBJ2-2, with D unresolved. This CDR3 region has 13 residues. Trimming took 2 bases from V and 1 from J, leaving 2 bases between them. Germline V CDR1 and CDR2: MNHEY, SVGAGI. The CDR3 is CASSYQNTGELFF. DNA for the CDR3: TGTGCCAGCAGTTACCAGAACACCGGGGAGCTGTTTTTT.

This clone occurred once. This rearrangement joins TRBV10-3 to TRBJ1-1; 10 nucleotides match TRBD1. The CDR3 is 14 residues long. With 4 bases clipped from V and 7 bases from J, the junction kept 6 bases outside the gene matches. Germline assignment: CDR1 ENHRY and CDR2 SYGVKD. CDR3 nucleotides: TGTGCCATCAGTGGTGGGACAGGGGAAAATGAAGCTTTCTTT. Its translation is CAISGGTGENEAFF.

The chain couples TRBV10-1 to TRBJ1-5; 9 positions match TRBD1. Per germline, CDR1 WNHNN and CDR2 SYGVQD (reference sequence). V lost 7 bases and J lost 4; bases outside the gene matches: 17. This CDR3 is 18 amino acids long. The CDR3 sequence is CASTKVPGQGMGNQPQHF. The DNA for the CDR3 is TGCGCCAGCACCAAGGTCCCGGGACAGGGAATGGGTAATCAGCCCCAGCATTTT.

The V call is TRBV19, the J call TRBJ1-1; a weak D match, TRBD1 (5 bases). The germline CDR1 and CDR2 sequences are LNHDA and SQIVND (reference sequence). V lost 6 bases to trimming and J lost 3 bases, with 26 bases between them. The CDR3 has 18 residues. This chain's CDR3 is CASRLDTAVESSDTEAFF. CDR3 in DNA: TGTGCCAGTAGACTGGACACTGCCGTGGAAAGTTCGGACACTGAAGCTTTCTTT.

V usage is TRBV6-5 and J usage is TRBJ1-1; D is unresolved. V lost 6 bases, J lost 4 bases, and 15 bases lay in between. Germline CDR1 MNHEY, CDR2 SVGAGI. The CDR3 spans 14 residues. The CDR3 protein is CASSPLAAVTEAFF. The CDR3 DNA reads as TGTGCCAGCAGCCCCCTTGCGGCGGTCACTGAAGCTTTCTTT.

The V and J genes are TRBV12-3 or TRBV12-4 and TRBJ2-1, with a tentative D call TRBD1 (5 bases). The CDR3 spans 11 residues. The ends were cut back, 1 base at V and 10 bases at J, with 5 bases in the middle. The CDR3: CASSLGGEQFF. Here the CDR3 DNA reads TGTGCCAGCAGTTTAGGGGGCGAGCAGTTCTTC.

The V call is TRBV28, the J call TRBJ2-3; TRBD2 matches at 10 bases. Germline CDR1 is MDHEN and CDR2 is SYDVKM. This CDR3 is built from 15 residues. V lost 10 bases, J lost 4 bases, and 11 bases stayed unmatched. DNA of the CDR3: TGTGCCACCTCGACTAGCGGGCATTATCCAGATACGCAGTATTTT. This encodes CATSTSGHYPDTQYF.

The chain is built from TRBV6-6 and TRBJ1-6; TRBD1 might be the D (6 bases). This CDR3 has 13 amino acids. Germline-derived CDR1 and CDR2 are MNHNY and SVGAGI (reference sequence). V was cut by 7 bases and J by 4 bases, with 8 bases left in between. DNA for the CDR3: TGTGCCAGCAATAGGGGGTATAATTCACCCCTCCACTTT. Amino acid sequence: CASNRGYNSPLHF.